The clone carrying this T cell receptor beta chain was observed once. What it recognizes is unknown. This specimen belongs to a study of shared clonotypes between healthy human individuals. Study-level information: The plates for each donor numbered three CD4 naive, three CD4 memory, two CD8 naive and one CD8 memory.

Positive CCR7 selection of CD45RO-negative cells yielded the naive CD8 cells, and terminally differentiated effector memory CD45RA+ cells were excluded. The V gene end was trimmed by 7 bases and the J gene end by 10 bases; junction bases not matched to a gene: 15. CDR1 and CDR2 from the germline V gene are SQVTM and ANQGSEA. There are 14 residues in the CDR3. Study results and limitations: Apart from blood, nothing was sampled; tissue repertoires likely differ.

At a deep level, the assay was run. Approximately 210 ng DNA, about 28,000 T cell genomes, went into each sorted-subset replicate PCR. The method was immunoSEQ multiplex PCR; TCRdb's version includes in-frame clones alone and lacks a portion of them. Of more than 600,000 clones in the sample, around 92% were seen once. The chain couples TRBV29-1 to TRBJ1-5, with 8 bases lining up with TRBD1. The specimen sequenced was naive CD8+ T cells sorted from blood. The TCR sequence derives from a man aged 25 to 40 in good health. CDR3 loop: CSAATGGSFVPQHF. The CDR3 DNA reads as TGCAGCGCCGCCACAGGGGGATCTTTCGTACCCCAGCATTTT.